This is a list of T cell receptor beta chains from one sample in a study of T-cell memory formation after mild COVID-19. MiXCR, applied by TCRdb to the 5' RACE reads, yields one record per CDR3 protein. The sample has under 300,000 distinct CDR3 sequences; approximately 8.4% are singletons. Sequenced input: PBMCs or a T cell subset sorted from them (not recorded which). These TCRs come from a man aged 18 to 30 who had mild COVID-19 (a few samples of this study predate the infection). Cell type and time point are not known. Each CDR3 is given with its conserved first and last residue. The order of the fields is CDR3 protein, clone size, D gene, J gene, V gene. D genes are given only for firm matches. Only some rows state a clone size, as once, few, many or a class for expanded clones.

CDR3aa: CASSLRYRGKPNEQFF; abundance: .; d_gene: TRBD1; j_gene: TRBJ2-1; v_gene: TRBV7-2
CDR3aa: CATSIHTGYNQPQHF; abundance: .; d_gene: .; j_gene: TRBJ1-5; v_gene: TRBV24-1
CDR3aa: CATAGGQGSYQPQHF; abundance: .; d_gene: TRBD1; j_gene: TRBJ1-5; v_gene: TRBV10-3
CDR3aa: CATRLKATDTQYF; abundance: .; d_gene: .; j_gene: TRBJ2-3; v_gene: TRBV24-1
CDR3aa: CASSQDRARPIEELFF; abundance: .; d_gene: .; j_gene: TRBJ1-4; v_gene: TRBV4-3
CDR3aa: CASSQSGDGYTF; abundance: many; d_gene: .; j_gene: TRBJ1-2; v_gene: TRBV4-3
CDR3aa: CASSAKQTQYF; abundance: few; d_gene: .; j_gene: TRBJ2-5; v_gene: TRBV25-1
CDR3aa: CASSDTSGVYEQYF; abundance: few; d_gene: TRBD2; j_gene: TRBJ2-7; v_gene: TRBV6-5
CDR3aa: CASSPDRLYGYTF; abundance: many; d_gene: TRBD1; j_gene: TRBJ1-2; v_gene: TRBV6-2/TRBV6-3
CDR3aa: CASSLDDIQPQHF; abundance: medium-sized; d_gene: .; j_gene: TRBJ1-5; v_gene: TRBV7-2
CDR3aa: CASSQETDRGTNYGYTF; abundance: once; d_gene: TRBD1; j_gene: TRBJ1-2; v_gene: TRBV4-3
CDR3aa: CASSFRGPTEAFF; abundance: .; d_gene: .; j_gene: TRBJ1-1; v_gene: TRBV12-3/TRBV12-4
CDR3aa: CATSDSGTNNGYTF; abundance: few; d_gene: .; j_gene: TRBJ1-2; v_gene: TRBV24-1
CDR3aa: CSARVPAGDKNIQYF; abundance: .; d_gene: .; j_gene: TRBJ2-4; v_gene: TRBV20-1
CDR3aa: CASSFTGTGRTQYF; abundance: few; d_gene: TRBD1; j_gene: TRBJ2-3; v_gene: TRBV6-5
CDR3aa: CASSPGLYYGYTF; abundance: few; d_gene: .; j_gene: TRBJ1-2; v_gene: TRBV18
CDR3aa: CASSQDEAVREQYF; abundance: .; d_gene: .; j_gene: TRBJ2-7; v_gene: TRBV4-3
CDR3aa: CASSVEGHNEQFF; abundance: .; d_gene: .; j_gene: TRBJ2-1; v_gene: TRBV9
CDR3aa: CASSFPRDVFLPHSPLHF; abundance: few; d_gene: .; j_gene: TRBJ1-6; v_gene: TRBV7-2
CDR3aa: CASSYSNRGAGNEQFF; abundance: .; d_gene: .; j_gene: TRBJ2-1; v_gene: TRBV6-6
CDR3aa: CASSPSGGGQETQYF; abundance: .; d_gene: TRBD2; j_gene: TRBJ2-5; v_gene: TRBV7-3
CDR3aa: CAITLGENTEAFF; abundance: .; d_gene: .; j_gene: TRBJ1-1; v_gene: TRBV10-3
CDR3aa: CASRPTGTGYSGANVLTF; abundance: .; d_gene: TRBD1; j_gene: TRBJ2-6; v_gene: TRBV19
CDR3aa: CSARVDRNRPYGYTF; abundance: .; d_gene: .; j_gene: TRBJ1-2; v_gene: TRBV20-1
CDR3aa: CASKQELGSPLHF; abundance: .; d_gene: .; j_gene: TRBJ1-6; v_gene: TRBV6-2/TRBV6-3
CDR3aa: CASSLGYSSYNEQFF; abundance: .; d_gene: .; j_gene: TRBJ2-1; v_gene: TRBV7-2
CDR3aa: CASSVAGGNTYNEQFF; abundance: many; d_gene: TRBD2; j_gene: TRBJ2-1; v_gene: TRBV9
CDR3aa: CASNLGQGLNEKLFF; abundance: .; d_gene: TRBD1; j_gene: TRBJ1-4; v_gene: TRBV9
CDR3aa: CASSTWTGGNTGELFF; abundance: few; d_gene: TRBD1; j_gene: TRBJ2-2; v_gene: TRBV6-2/TRBV6-3
CDR3aa: CASQDWDTQYF; abundance: many; d_gene: .; j_gene: TRBJ2-3; v_gene: TRBV6-5
CDR3aa: CASSSPNRKVGTNEQFF; abundance: few; d_gene: .; j_gene: TRBJ2-1; v_gene: TRBV7-9
CDR3aa: CARGQFSSSGANVLTF; abundance: few; d_gene: TRBD1; j_gene: TRBJ2-6; v_gene: TRBV5-1